The T cell receptor beta chain described here comes from a study of human T cells and chemical hapten exposure. TCRdb analysed the RACE reads with MiXCR anew, one entry per CDR3 protein. The table lists some 180,000 distinct CDR3 sequences, about 22% of them singletons. Germline V gene sequence: CDR1 SGHKS, CDR2 YYEKEE (reference sequence). This CDR3 has 14 residues. V lost 0 bases and J 8 bases, leaving 12 bases between the germline ends. Time point given: patch test 3, about 24 weeks after DPC sensitization. Described treatment: therapeutic diphenylcyclopropenone sensitization with weekly scalp DPC. Each donor was an alopecia patient between 18 and 70 years of age who qualified for DPC. This clonotype was detected only once.

The input for sequencing was whole blood, taken in connection with sensitization to the hapten diphenylcyclopropenone (DPC). The clonotype comes from a woman aged 35 to 49 with alopecia areata. Some clones in this sample may be carry-over from other donors' samples. The V and J genes are TRBV5-5 and TRBJ1-5; D call uncertain. The CDR3 here is CASSLGVGGKPQHF. Written as DNA, the CDR3 is TGTGCCAGCAGCTTGGGAGTAGGTGGGAAGCCCCAGCATTTT.